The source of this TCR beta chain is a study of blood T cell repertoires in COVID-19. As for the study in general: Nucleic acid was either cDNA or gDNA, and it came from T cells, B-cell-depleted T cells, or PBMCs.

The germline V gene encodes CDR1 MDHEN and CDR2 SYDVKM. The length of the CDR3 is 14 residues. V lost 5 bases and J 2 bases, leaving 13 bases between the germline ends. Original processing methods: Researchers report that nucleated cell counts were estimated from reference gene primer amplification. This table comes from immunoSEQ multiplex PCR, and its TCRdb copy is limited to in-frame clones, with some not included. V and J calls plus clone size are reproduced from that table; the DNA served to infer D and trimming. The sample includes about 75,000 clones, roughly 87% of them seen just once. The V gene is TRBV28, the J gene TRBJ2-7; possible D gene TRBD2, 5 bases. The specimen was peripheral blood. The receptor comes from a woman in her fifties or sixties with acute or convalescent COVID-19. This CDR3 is CASSAVARAYEQYF. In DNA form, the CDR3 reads TGTGCCAGCAGTGCTGTAGCGCGAGCCTACGAGCAGTACTTC.